The clone carrying this TCR beta chain was detected a few times. These data originate in a study of blood T cells in healthy people across ages. Germline assignment: CDR1 DFQATT and CDR2 SNEGSKA (reference sequence). Trimming removed 0 bases from V and 2 bases from J; junction bases left unmatched: 1. The CDR3 is 14 amino acids. A J-beta primer mix and a sample-barcoded 5' primer were used in a second PCR of roughly 6 to 11 cycles. TCRdb re-analysed the 5' RACE reads in MiXCR, keeping a single row per CDR3 protein. Among 1.4 million to 1.5 million distinct CDR3 sequences listed, approximately 38% were seen once. Every sample yielded at least 7 million isolated PBMCs. A minimum of 5 micrograms of total RNA was extracted per sample.

Sequenced input: blood. This rearrangement joins TRBV20-1 to TRBJ2-1; 7 bases align to TRBD2. The source is a woman in her late teens or twenties in good health. CDR3 in amino acids: CSAREGLTYNEQFF. The CDR3 bases are TGCAGTGCTAGAGAGGGACTAACCTACAATGAGCAGTTCTTC.